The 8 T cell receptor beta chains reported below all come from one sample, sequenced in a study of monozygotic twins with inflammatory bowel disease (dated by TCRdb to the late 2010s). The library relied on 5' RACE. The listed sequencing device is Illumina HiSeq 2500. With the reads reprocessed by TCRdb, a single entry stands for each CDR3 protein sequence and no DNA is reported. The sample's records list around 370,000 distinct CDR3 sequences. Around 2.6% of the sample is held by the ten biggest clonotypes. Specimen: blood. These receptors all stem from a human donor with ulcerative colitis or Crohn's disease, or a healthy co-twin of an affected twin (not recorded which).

This chain's CDR3 is CSARVFEETDYGYTF. The rearrangement uses TRBV20-1 and TRBJ1-2. The CDR3 spans 15 residues. Germline V gene data show CDR1 as DFQATT and CDR2 as SNEGSKA (reference sequence).

The CDR3 sequence is CASSAQQGTKLFF. The chain uses TRBV7-3 and TRBJ1-4; the TRBD1 assignment by TCRdb is unverifiable without DNA. Germline CDR1 reads SGHTA; CDR2 reads FQGTGA. The CDR3 is made up of 13 amino acids.

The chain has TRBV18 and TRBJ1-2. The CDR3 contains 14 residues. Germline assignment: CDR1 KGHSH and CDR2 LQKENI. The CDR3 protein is CASSPEGGYYGYTF.

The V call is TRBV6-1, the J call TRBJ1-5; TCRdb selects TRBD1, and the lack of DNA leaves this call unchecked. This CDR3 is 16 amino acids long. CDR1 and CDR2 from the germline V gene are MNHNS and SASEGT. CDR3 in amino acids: CASSRIYRVGNQPQHF.

CDR3 residues: CSVGTGNQPQHF. This chain connects TRBV29-1 to TRBJ1-5; TCRdb proposes TRBD1, but this gene call is untestable without DNA. CDR3 size: 12 residues. Looked up from germline, CDR1 is SQVTM and CDR2 is ANQGSEA. The whole variable domain, remainder taken from reference TRBV29-1 and TRBJ1-5, is SAVISQKPSRDICQRGTSLTIQCQVDSQVTMMFWYRQQPGQSLTLIATANQGSEATYESGFVIDKFPISRPNLTFSTLTVSNMSPEDSSIYLCSVGTGNQPQHFGDGTRLSIL.

CDR3: CASSQDLSSGGSEQYF. The rearrangement uses TRBV4-2 and TRBJ2-7; TCRdb's assignment of TRBD2 cannot be checked, as there is no DNA. The CDR3 totals 16 residues. Germline CDR1 reads LGHNA; CDR2 reads YNFKEQ.

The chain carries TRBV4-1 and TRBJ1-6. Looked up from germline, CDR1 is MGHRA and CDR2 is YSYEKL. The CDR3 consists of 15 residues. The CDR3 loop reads CASSQDLGAGSPLHF.

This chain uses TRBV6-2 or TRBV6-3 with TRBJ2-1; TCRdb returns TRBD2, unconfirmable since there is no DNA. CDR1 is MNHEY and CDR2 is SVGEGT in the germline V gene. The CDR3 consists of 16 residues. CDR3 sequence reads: CASSRPGLAGALVQFF.